These 5 T cell receptor beta chains came from one sample sequenced in a study of cytomegalovirus exposure and HLA in healthy donors. Use of 60 Vbeta and 13 Jbeta primers characterized the PCR. Sequenced by immunoSEQ multiplex PCR; TCRdb stores in-frame clones only, minus some. The sample carries around 150,000 clones, roughly 73% recorded once. The sample was PBMCs. The receptors shown here come from a human donor in good health.

Worth noting for this clone: At one boundary the junction diverges from the germline segment, which might be a read error. The chain carries TRBV4-1 and TRBJ2-3; 8 nucleotides match TRBD1. CDR1 MGHRA and CDR2 YSYEKL come from the germline V gene. The CDR3 runs 14 residues. In nucleotides, the CDR3 is TGCGCCAGCAGCCCCGGGACAGGCACAGATACGAAGTATTTT. It encodes CASSPGTGTDTKYF.

This clone was counted only a few times. The rearrangement joins TRBV2 to TRBJ1-2; 10 bases map to TRBD1. The CDR3 sequence is 14 residues long. The germline V gene encodes CDR1 SNHLY and CDR2 FYNNEI. Losses at the gene ends were 6 bases for V and 6 bases for J; bases not matched to a gene: 7. CDR3 amino acids: CASRKEGTGDGYTF. Written as DNA, the CDR3 is TGTGCCAGCAGGAAAGAGGGGACAGGGGATGGCTACACCTTC.

This sequence joins TRBV7-2 and TRBJ2-1, with 8 bases matching TRBD2. Germline loops: CDR1 SGHTA, CDR2 FQGNSA. This CDR3 spans 15 amino acids. V trimming: 3 bases; J trimming: 3 bases; junction bases outside the gene matches: 4. CDR3 region: CASSFLSGGYNEQFF. As DNA, the CDR3 is TGTGCCAGCAGCTTCCTCAGCGGGGGCTACAATGAGCAGTTCTTC.

The rearrangement uses TRBV7-8 and TRBJ2-1; D unresolved. Germline V gene sequence: CDR1 SGHVS, CDR2 FQNEAQ. Trimming took off 3 bases at V and 0 bases at J, with 15 bases between the two ends. The CDR3 covers 17 residues. The CDR3 coding sequence is TGTGCCAGCAGCTTTCTGTCGGCGGCAAGCTCCTACAATGAGCAGTTCTTC. This translates into CASSFLSAASSYNEQFF.

The J gene is TRBJ1-2, the V gene TRBV5-6; 9 nucleotides line up with TRBD1. The CDR3 covers 13 residues. Losses at the gene ends were 5 bases for V and 5 bases for J; bases not matched to a gene: 4. Germline assignment: CDR1 SGHDT and CDR2 YYEEEE. CDR3 coding DNA: TGTGCCAGCAGAGGCGACAGGGGGTATGGCTACACCTTC. This translates into CASRGDRGYGYTF.